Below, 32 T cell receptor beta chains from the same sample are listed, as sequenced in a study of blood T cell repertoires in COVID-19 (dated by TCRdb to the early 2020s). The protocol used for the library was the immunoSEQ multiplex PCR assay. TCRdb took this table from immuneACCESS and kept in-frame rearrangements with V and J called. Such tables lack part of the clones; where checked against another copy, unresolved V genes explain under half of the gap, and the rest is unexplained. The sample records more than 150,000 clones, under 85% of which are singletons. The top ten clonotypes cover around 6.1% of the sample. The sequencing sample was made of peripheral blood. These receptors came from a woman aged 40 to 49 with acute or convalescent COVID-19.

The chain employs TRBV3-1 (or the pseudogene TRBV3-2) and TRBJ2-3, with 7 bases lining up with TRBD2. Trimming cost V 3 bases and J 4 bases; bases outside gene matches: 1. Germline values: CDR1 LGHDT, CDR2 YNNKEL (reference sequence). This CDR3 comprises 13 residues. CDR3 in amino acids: CASSQAGADTQYF. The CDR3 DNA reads TGTGCCAGCAGCCAGGCGGGAGCAGATACGCAGTATTTT.

CDR3 sequence (DNA): TGTGCCAGTAGTGTCCGGGACAGGCGCACAGATACGCAGTATTTT. Translated, it gives CASSVRDRRTDTQYF. V is TRBV19 and J is TRBJ2-3; 8 bases align to TRBD1. V dropped 5 bases and J dropped 1; count of bases not matched to a gene: 5. The CDR3 length is 15 residues. Looked up from germline, CDR1 is LNHDA and CDR2 is SQIVND (reference sequence).

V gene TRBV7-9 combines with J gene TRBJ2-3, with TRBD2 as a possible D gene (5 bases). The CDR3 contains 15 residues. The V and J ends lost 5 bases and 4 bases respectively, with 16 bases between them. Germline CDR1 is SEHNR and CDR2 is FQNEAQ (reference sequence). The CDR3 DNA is TGTGCCAGCAGCCCTCTAAGACTAACAGCAGATACGCAGTATTTT. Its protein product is CASSPLRLTADTQYF.

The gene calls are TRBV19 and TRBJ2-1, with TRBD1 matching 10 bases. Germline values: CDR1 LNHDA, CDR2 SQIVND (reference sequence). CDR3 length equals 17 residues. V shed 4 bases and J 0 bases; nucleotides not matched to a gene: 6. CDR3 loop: CASSRTGTGVSYNEQFF. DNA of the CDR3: TGTGCCAGTAGTAGAACTGGGACAGGGGTCTCCTACAATGAGCAGTTCTTC.

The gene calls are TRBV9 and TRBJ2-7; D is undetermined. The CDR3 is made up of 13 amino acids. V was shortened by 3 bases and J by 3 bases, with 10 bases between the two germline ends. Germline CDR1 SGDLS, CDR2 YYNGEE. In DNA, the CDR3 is TGTGCCAGCAGCGGTGACAACCGCTACGAGCAGTACTTC. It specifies CASSGDNRYEQYF. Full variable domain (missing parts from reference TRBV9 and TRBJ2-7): DSGVTQTPKHLITATGQRVTLRCSPRSGDLSVYWYQQSLDQGLQFLIQYYNGEERAKGNILERFSAQQFPDLHSELNLSSLELGDSALYFCASSGDNRYEQYFGPGTRLTVT.

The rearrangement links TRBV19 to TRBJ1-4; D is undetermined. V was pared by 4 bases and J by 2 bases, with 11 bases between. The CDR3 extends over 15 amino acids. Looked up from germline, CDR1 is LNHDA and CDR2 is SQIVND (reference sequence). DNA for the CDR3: TGTGCCAGTAGTACCCCAGGAGGGACTAATGAAAAACTGTTTTTT. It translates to CASSTPGGTNEKLFF.

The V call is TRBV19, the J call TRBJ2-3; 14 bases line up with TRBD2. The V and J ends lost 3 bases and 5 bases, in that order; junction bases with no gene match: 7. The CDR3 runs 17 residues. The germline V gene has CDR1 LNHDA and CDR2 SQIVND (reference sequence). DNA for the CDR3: TGTGCCAGTAGTATCCGATGGGGGACTAGCGGGGGAGATACGCAGTATTTT. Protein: CASSIRWGTSGGDTQYF.

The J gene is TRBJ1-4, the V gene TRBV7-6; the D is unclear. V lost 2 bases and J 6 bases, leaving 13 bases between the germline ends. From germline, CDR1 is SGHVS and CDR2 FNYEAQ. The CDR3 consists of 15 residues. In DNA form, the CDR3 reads TGTGCCAGCAGCTTAAGAGGGTCTCCAGATGAAAAACTGTTTTTT. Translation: CASSLRGSPDEKLFF.

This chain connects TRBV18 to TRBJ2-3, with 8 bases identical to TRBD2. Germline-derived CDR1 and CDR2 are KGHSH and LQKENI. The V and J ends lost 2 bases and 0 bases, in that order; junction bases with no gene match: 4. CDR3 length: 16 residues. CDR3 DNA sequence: TGTGCCAGCTCACCAATTAGCGGGACTAGCACAGATACGCAGTATTTT. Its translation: CASSPISGTSTDTQYF.

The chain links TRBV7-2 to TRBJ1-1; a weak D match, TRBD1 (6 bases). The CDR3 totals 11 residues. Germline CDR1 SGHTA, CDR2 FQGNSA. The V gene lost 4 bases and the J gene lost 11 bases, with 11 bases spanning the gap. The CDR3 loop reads CASSWGPGAFF. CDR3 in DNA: TGTGCCAGCAGCTGGGGGCCGGGGGCTTTCTTT. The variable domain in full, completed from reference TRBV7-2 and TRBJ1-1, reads GAGVSQSPSNKVTEKGKDVELRCDPISGHTALYWYRQSLGQGLEFLIYFQGNSAPDKSGLPSDRFSAERTGGSVSTLTIQRTQQEDSAVYLCASSWGPGAFFGQGTRLTVV.

The CDR3 region is CASSLERGSDTGELFF. For the CDR3, the DNA is TGCGCCAGCAGCTTGGAGCGGGGGTCCGACACCGGGGAGCTGTTTTTT. This chain joins TRBV5-1 and TRBJ2-2; 8 bases match TRBD2. CDR1 is SGHRS, CDR2 YFSETQ, per germline. The V and J ends lost 0 bases and 3 bases, in that order; junction bases with no gene match: 4. The CDR3 sequence is 16 residues long.

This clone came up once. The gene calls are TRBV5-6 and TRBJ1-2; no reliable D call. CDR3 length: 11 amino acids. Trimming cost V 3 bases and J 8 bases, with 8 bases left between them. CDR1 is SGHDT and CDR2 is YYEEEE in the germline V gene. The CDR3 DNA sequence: TGTGCCAGCAGCTCCTACAGAGGCTACACCTTC. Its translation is CASSSYRGYTF.

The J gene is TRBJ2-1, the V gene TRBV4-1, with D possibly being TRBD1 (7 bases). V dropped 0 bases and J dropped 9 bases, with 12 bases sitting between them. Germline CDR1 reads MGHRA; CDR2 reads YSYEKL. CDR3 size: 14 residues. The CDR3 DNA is TGCGCCAGCAGCCAAGAGGAGGGGGCCCGTGAGCAGTTCTTC. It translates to CASSQEEGAREQFF.

CDR3 sequence reads: CASSQSVDRGNSPLHF. The CDR3 coding sequence is TGCGCCAGCAGTCAATCGGTGGACAGGGGTAATTCACCCCTCCACTTT. This chain uses TRBV23-1 with TRBJ1-6; 9 nucleotides align to TRBD1. TRBV23-1 is an ORF, and what it does is uncertain. This CDR3 contains 16 residues. V was clipped by 0 bases and J by 6 bases; unmatched bases: 3.

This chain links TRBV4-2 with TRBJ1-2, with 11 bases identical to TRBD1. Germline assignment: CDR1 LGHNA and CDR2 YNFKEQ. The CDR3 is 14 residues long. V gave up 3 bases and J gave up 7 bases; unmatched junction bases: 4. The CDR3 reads CASSQVGTGGGYTF. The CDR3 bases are TGTGCCAGCAGCCAGGTCGGGACAGGGGGTGGCTACACCTTC.

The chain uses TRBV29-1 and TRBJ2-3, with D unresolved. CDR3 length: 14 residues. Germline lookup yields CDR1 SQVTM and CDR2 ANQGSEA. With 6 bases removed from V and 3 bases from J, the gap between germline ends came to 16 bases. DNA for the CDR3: TGCAGCGTCGCCGGCGGAAAGGAGACAGATACGCAGTATTTT. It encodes CSVAGGKETDTQYF.

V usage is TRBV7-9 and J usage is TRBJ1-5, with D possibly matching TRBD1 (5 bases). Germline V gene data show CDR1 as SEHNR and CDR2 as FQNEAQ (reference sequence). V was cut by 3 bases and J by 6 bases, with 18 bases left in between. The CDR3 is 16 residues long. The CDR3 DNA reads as TGTGCCAGCAGCTTCCGATTCCCCCAGGGTCTTCAGCCCCAGCATTTT. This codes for CASSFRFPQGLQPQHF.

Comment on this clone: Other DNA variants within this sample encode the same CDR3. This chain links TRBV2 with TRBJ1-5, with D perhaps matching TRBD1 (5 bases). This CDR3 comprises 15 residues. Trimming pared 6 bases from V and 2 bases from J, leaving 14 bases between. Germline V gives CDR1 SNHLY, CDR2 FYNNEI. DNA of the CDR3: TGTGCCAGCAGCTCCCCGGGGGGAGGCAATCAGCCCCAGCATTTT. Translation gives CASSSPGGGNQPQHF.

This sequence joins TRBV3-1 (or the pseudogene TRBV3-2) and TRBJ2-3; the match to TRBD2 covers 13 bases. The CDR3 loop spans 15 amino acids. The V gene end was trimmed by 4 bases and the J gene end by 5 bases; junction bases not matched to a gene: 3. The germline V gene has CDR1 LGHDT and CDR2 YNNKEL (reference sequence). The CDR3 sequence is CASSPWTSGGDTQYF. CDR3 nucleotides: TGTGCCAGCAGCCCCTGGACTAGCGGGGGAGATACGCAGTATTTT.

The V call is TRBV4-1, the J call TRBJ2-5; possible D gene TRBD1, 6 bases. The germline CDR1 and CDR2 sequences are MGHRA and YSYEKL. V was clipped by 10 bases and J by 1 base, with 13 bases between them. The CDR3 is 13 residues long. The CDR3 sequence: CATAPGVQETQYF. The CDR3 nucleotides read TGCGCCACCGCCCCAGGGGTCCAAGAGACCCAGTACTTC.

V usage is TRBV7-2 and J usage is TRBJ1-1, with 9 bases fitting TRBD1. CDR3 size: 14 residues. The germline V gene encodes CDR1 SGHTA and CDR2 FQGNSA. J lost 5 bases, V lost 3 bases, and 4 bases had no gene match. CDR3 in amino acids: CASSFTGQGTEAFF. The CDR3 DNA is TGTGCCAGCAGCTTTACGGGACAGGGTACTGAAGCTTTCTTT.

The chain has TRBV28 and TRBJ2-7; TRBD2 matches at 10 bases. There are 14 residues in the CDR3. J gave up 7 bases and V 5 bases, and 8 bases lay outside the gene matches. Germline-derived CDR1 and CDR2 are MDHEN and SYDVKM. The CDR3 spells CASSQPGLAREQYF. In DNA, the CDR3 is TGTGCCAGCAGTCAACCGGGACTAGCGCGTGAGCAGTACTTC.

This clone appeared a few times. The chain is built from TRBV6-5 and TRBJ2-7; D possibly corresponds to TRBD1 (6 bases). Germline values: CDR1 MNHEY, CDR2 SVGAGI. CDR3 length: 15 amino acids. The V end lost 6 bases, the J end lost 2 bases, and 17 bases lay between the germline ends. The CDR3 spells CASRLRVQGTYEQYF. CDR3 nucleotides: TGTGCCAGCAGGTTACGGGTACAGGGCACCTACGAGCAGTACTTC.

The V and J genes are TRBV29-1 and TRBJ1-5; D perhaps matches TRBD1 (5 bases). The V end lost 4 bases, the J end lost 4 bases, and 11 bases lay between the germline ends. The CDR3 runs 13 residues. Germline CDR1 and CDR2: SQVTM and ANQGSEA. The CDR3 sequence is CSVAVGGNQPQHF. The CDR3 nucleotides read TGCAGCGTTGCCGTCGGGGGGAATCAGCCCCAGCATTTT.

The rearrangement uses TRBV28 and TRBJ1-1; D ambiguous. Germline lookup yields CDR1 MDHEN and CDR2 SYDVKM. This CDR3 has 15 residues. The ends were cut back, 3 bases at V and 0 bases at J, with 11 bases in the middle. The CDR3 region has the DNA TGTGCCAGCAGTTTCCGGGGATTCATGAACACTGAAGCTTTCTTT. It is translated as CASSFRGFMNTEAFF.

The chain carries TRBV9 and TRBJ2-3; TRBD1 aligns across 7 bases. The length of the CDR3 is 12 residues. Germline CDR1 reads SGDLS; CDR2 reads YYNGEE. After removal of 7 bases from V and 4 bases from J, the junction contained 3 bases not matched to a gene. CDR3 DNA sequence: TGTGCCAGCGCTGACAGGGCAGATACGCAGTATTTT. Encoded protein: CASADRADTQYF.

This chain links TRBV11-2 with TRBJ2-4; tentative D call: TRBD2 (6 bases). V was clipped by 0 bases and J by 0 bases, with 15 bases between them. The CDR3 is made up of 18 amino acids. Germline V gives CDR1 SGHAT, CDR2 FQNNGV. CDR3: CASSLDLESAGAKNIQYF. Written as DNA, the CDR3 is TGTGCCAGCAGCTTAGATCTCGAATCAGCGGGAGCCAAAAACATTCAGTACTTC.

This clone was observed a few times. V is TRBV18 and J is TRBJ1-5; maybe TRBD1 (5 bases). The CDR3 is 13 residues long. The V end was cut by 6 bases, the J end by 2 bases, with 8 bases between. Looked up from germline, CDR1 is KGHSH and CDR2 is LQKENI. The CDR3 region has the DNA TGTGCCAGCTCTCAAGGGGGCAATCAGCCCCAGCATTTT. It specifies CASSQGGNQPQHF.

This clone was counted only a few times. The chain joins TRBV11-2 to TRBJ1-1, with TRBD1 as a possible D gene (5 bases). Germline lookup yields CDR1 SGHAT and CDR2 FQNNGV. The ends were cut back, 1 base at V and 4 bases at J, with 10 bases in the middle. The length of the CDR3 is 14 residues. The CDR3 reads CASSLVSGPTEAFF. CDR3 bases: TGTGCCAGCAGCTTAGTGTCAGGGCCCACTGAAGCTTTCTTT.

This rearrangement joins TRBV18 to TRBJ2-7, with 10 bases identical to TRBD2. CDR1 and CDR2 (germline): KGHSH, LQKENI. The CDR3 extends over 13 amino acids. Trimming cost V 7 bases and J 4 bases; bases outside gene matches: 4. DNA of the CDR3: TGTGCCAGCTTCTCTAGCGGGAGTTACGAGCAGTACTTC. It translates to CASFSSGSYEQYF.

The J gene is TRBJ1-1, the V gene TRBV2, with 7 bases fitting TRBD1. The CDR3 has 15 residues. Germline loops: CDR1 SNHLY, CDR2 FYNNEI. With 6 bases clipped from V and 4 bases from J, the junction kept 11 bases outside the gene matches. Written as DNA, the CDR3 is TGTGCCAGCAGGGGGCCGGGACAGCAACCCACTGAAGCTTTCTTT. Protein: CASRGPGQQPTEAFF.

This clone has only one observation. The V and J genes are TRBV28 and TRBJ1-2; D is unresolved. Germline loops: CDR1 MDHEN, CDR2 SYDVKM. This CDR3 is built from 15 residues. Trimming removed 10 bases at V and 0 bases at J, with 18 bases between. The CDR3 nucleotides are TGTGCCACCGCCACCCTTGGGGAGACTAACTATGGCTACACCTTC. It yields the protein CATATLGETNYGYTF.